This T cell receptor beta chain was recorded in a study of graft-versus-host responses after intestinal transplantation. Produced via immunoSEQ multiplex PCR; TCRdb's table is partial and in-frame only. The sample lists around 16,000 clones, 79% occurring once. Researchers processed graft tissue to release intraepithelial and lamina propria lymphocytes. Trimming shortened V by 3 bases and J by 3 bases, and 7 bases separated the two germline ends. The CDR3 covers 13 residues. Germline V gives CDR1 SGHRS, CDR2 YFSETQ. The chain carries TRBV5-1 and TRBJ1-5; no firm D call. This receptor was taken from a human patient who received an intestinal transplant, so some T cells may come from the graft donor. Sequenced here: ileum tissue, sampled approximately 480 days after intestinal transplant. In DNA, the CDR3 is TGCGCCAGCAGCTGGGAGGCCAATCAGCCCCAGCATTTT. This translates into CASSWEANQPQHF.